This TCR beta chain was sequenced during a study of blood T cell repertoires in COVID-19 (dated by TCRdb to 2020 to 2021). Context from the whole study: Samples covering the acute and convalescent phases of COVID-19 were provided by collaborators in the United States, Italy and Spain. The prospective study material was composed of cDNA or gDNA derived from T cells, B-cell-depleted T cells, or PBMCs. Deeply sampled blood TCRbeta repertoires from subjects exposed to, actively infected with, or recovered from COVID-19 were included in the dataset. The repertoires were released in a freely available public database intended as a resource for research on the immune response to SARS-CoV-2. The samples were drawn from the first 160 participants of the ongoing ImmuneRACE study and from some 1,300 subjects provided by 6 global collaborators. Sample metadata almost always included a de-identified subject ID, COVID-19 status, age in years and sex. HLA class I and class II types, where available, came from metadata supplied by the sample provider rather than from assay-based typing. Findings and caveats that apply to the study as a whole: How much clinical and demographic metadata was included differed by source and by participant, and the metadata was provided uncurated.

On this clone itself: Its antigen specificity is not known. No base quality values were provided; no much bigger clone lies one nucleotide off.

Each collaborating institution followed its own protocols to collect whole blood in K2EDTA tubes. For TCRbeta analysis, collaborators shipped samples in one of three forms: frozen whole blood, isolated PBMCs, or DNA extracted from either of those sample types. Here V drops 6 bases and J drops 0 bases, and the junction holds 5 bases not matched to any gene. From the germline V gene, CDR1 is MNHEY and CDR2 is SVGAGI. Its CDR3 holds 15 amino acids, cysteine through phenylalanine. Just CDR3 DNA is preserved here, 45 bases in frame from base 1. The immunoSEQ Assay, a bias-controlled multiplex PCR, was used to amplify TCRbeta CDR3 regions from genomic DNA. Turning to the authors' computational methods: The number of nucleated cells in each sample was estimated by amplification of reference gene primers within the assay. Sequence reads were collapsed and filtered to measure the absolute abundance of every unique TCRbeta CDR3 rearrangement. For each sample, productive Simpson clonality was calculated by taking the square root of Simpson's diversity index across productive rearrangements. What TCRdb holds here is the immuneACCESS table cut down to in-frame rearrangements. Part of the clones is not present; checked against another copy, under half of the missing clones reflect an unresolved V gene, and the others are unexplained. That table furnishes V, J and clone size, whereas the DNA furnished D and trimming. A total of some 99,000 clones appear in this sample, around 83% of them only once. The ten top clones hold approximately 12% of the sample.

The rearranged chain carries TRBV6-5 and TRBJ2-1, and 7 bases in between align with TRBD2. The sequencing sample was made of peripheral blood. This clonotype originated in a woman aged 55-69 years in a cohort sampled during active or convalescent COVID-19. The CDR3 reads CASRGGESSYNEQFF. The DNA reads as follows: TGTGCCAGCAGGGGAGGGGAGAGCTCCTACAATGAGCAGTTCTTC.